This T cell receptor beta chain was identified during a study of low-dose radiotherapy and immunotherapy resistance in tumors. This clonotype was seen a few times. V lost 4 bases to trimming and J lost 1 base, with 27 bases between them. CDR1 LNHNV and CDR2 YYDKDF come from the germline V gene (reference sequence). The CDR3 totals 20 residues. Alpha and beta chains were covered, as first-strand cDNA relied on TRAV- and TRBV-specific primers. For amplifying TCRs, the PCR ran for around 20 cycles with Phusion, which was used together with a constant-region primer and the adapter on the V primers. One entry per CDR3 protein, called by TCRdb with MiXCR from the reads. This table holds around 80,000 distinct CDR3 sequences, 17% found once. Described time point: after trial treatment. Treatment specified: LDRT plus nivolumab, ipilimumab, low-dose cyclophosphamide and aspirin (RACIN trial).

V is TRBV15 and J is TRBJ2-3; perhaps TRBD1 as D (5 bases). The sequence derives from a male donor with prostate cancer. The source material was PBMCs, sampled after low-dose radiotherapy plus immunotherapy. Here the CDR3 DNA reads TGTGCCACCAGCACCCCACGAGGCACAGGCGCAGTCAGCCGCACAGATACGCAGTATTTT. As protein: CATSTPRGTGAVSRTDTQYF.